This T cell receptor (beta chain) was sequenced in a study of T-cell reconstitution after alpha-beta-depleted transplantation in children. Per germline, CDR1 LGHNA and CDR2 YSLEER. The CDR3 has 14 residues. V was cut by 3 bases and J by 0 bases, with 6 bases left in between. Study results and limitations: T-cell numbers and diversity, one year after transplant, stemmed largely from T cells that were newly produced. Where alpha-beta T cells came from about two months after transplant was reportedly several hundred expanded graft clones.

Construction of the TCRbeta library involved unique molecular identifiers. MiXCR, run by TCRdb on the PCR reads, gives a single entry per CDR3 protein. The table includes a few hundred thousand distinct CDR3 sequences, 6.5% to 9% detected once. This clonotype was picked up a small number of times. No antigen is known for it. V usage is TRBV4-3 and J usage is TRBJ1-3; D uncertain. The sequencing here drew on peripheral blood, taken 360 days after TCRalphabeta/CD19-depleted stem cell transplant. The receptor's source is a female patient between 2 and 15 years old who had a stem cell transplant for Fanconi anemia, so the T cells may come from the graft donor. The CDR3 loop is CASSQEFSGNTIYF. CDR3 sequence (DNA): TGCGCCAGCAGCCAGGAGTTCTCTGGAAACACCATATATTTT.